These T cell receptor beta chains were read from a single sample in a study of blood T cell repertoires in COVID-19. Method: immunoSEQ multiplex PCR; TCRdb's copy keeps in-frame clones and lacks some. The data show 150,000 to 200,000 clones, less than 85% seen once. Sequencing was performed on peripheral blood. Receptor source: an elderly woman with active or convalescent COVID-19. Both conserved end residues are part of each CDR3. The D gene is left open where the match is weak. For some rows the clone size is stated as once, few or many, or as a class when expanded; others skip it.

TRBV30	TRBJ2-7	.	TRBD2	CAWSDVTGGSLAEISYEQYF	TGTGCCTGGAGTGACGTGACTGGGGGCTCACTAGCGGAGATCTCCTACGAGCAGTACTTC
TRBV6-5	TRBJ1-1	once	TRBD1	CASRTDREAFF	TGTGCCAGCAGGACGGACAGGGAAGCTTTCTTT
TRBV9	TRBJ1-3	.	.	CASSVDPQPFSGNTIYF	TGTGCCAGCAGCGTAGACCCACAGCCGTTCTCTGGAAACACCATATATTTT
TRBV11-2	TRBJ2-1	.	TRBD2	CASSLGAGGPVFEQFF	TGTGCCAGCAGCCTTGGAGCGGGAGGGCCCGTTTTTGAGCAGTTCTTC
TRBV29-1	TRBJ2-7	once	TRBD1	CSVGNQGAGEQYF	TGCAGCGTGGGTAATCAGGGGGCGGGGGAGCAGTACTTC
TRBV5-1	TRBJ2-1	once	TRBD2	CASSFGGSPNEQFF	TGCGCCAGCAGCTTCGGCGGGAGCCCCAATGAGCAGTTCTTC
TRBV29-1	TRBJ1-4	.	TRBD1	CSVGWDRDIATNEKLFF	TGCAGCGTTGGTTGGGACAGGGACATTGCAACTAATGAAAAACTGTTTTTT
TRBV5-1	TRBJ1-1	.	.	CASSLGSGVDTEAFF	TGCGCCAGCAGCTTAGGTTCAGGGGTGGACACTGAAGCTTTCTTT
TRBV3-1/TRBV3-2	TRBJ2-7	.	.	CASSRASSYEQYF	TGTGCCAGCAGCCGTGCTAGTAGCTACGAGCAGTACTTC
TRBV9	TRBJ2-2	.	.	CASSVVSGPNTGELFF	TGTGCCAGCAGCGTAGTTAGCGGTCCTAACACCGGGGAGCTGTTTTTT
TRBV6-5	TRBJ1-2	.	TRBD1	CASSYSEGARGYTF	TGTGCCAGCAGTTACTCAGAGGGGGCGAGGGGCTACACCTTC
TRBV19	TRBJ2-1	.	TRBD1	CASSGGQQYNEQFF	TGTGCCAGTTCTGGGGGACAGCAATACAATGAGCAGTTCTTC
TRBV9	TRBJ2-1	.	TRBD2	CASSALLAGANNEQFF	TGTGCCAGCAGCGCACTCCTAGCGGGGGCCAACAATGAGCAGTTCTTC
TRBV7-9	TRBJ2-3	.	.	CASSLAGDMDTQYF	TGTGCCAGCAGCTTAGCGGGGGACATGGATACGCAGTATTTT
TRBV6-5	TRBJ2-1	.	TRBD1	CASSRDRGPWEQFF	TGTGCCAGCAGCAGGGACAGGGGGCCCTGGGAGCAGTTCTTC
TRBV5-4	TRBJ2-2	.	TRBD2	CASSSGTSGSLVTGELFF	TGTGCCAGCAGTTCCGGGACTAGCGGGAGTTTGGTTACCGGGGAGCTGTTTTTT
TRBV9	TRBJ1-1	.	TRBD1	CASSVGQGTEAFF	TGTGCCAGCAGCGTGGGACAGGGCACTGAAGCTTTCTTT
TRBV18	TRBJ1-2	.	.	CASSPILNRDNYGYTF	TGTGCCAGCTCACCGATACTGAACAGAGACAACTATGGCTACACCTTC
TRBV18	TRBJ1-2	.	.	CASSPRNGDYGYTF	TGTGCCAGCTCACCGCGAAACGGGGACTATGGCTACACCTTC
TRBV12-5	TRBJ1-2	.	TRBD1	CASGLASGTGFSGYTF	TGTGCTAGTGGTTTGGCATCCGGGACAGGGTTTTCTGGCTACACCTTC
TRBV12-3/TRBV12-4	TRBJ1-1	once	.	CASGRNTEAFF	TGTGCCAGCGGGAGGAACACTGAAGCTTTCTTT
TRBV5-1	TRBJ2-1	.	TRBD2	CASSHGTSGREQFF	TGCGCCAGCAGCCACGGGACTAGCGGGAGGGAACAGTTCTTC
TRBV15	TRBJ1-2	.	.	CATSTGMEGYTF	TGTGCCACCAGCACCGGGATGGAAGGCTACACCTTC
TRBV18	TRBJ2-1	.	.	CASSLSYNEQFF	TGTGCCAGCTCACTTTCATACAATGAGCAGTTCTTC
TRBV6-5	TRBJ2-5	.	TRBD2	CASSNPSGGAETQYF	TGTGCCAGCAGTAACCCTAGCGGGGGCGCAGAGACCCAGTACTTC
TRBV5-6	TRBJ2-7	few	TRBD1	CASSLRDRGYEQYF	TGTGCCAGCAGCTTGCGGGACAGGGGGTACGAGCAGTACTTC
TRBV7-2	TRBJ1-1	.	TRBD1	CASSLVGTGKYSEAFF	TGTGCCAGCAGCTTAGTAGGGACAGGGAAGTACTCTGAAGCTTTCTTT
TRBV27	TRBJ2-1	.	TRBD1	CASSIYRGREFF	TGTGCCAGCAGTATATACAGGGGGCGCGAGTTCTTC
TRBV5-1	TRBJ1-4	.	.	CASSSTGTATNEKLFF	TGCGCCAGCAGCTCAACCGGGACTGCAACTAATGAAAAACTGTTTTTT
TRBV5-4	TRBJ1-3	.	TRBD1	CASWDSFSGNTIYF	TGTGCCAGCTGGGACAGTTTCTCTGGAAACACCATATATTTT
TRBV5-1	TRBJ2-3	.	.	CASSFNSWPDTQYF	TGCGCCAGCAGCTTTAATAGCTGGCCAGATACGCAGTATTTT
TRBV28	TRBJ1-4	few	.	CASSSIGEPGSEKLFF	TGTGCCAGCAGTTCAATCGGCGAACCGGGGAGTGAAAAACTGTTTTTT
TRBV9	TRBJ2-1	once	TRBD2	CASSVVLAGEGEQFF	TGTGCCAGCAGCGTAGTACTAGCGGGAGAGGGTGAGCAGTTCTTC
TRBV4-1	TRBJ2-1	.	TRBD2	CASSQESGRAAEQFF	TGCGCCAGCAGCCAAGAAAGCGGGAGGGCCGCTGAGCAGTTCTTC
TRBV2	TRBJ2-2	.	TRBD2	CASSGERGGTGELFF	TGTGCCAGCAGCGGGGAGCGGGGAGGCACCGGGGAGCTGTTTTTT
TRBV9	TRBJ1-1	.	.	CASTPGGGPLNTEAFF	TGTGCCAGCACACCTGGGGGGGGGCCATTGAACACTGAAGCTTTCTTT
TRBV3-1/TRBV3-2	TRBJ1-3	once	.	CASSPSGGFGIYF	TGTGCCAGCAGCCCTTCGGGTGGGTTTGGCATATATTTT
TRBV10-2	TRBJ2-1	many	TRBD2	CASSDHRTSGRAIEQFF	TGCGCCAGCAGTGATCATCGGACTAGCGGGAGGGCCATTGAGCAGTTCTTC
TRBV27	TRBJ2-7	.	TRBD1	CASSLLTGQGSSYEQYF	TGTGCCAGCAGTTTATTAACGGGACAGGGCTCTTCCTACGAGCAGTACTTC
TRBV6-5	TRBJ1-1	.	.	CASSTGMGYTEAFF	TGTGCCAGCAGTACAGGGATGGGGTACACTGAAGCTTTCTTT
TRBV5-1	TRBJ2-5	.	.	CASSLDRVETQYF	TGCGCCAGCAGCTTGGACAGGGTAGAGACCCAGTACTTC
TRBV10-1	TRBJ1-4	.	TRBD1	CASSEHGQGAGEKLFF	TGCGCCAGCAGTGAGCATGGACAGGGGGCCGGTGAAAAACTGTTTTTT
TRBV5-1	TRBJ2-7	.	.	CASSLASGIGYEQYF	TGCGCCAGCAGCTTGGCATCGGGGATTGGCTACGAGCAGTACTTC
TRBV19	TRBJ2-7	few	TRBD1	CASSIEATGAWREQYF	TGTGCCAGTAGTATAGAGGCTACAGGGGCATGGCGCGAGCAGTACTTC
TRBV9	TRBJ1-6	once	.	CASSVANSPLHF	TGTGCCAGCAGCGTAGCGAATTCACCCCTCCACTTT
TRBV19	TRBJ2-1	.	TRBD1	CASSFLQGDEQFF	TGTGCCAGTAGTTTTCTACAGGGGGATGAGCAGTTCTTC
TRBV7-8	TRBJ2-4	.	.	CASSLGAPKNIQYF	TGTGCCAGCAGCTTAGGGGCGCCCAAAAACATTCAGTACTTC
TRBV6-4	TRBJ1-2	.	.	CASSQEEGSYGYTF	TGTGCCAGCAGCCAGGAGGAGGGCTCCTATGGCTACACCTTC
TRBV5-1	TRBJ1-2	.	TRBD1	CASSLTGDYGYTF	TGCGCCAGCAGCCTGACAGGGGACTATGGCTACACCTTC
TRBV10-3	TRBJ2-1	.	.	CAISEGGGVNEQFF	TGTGCCATCAGTGAGGGTGGAGGAGTCAATGAGCAGTTCTTC